Following are 5 T cell receptor beta chains from one sample sequenced in a study of response to subunit inactivated influenza vaccine. TCRdb reprocessed the RT-PCR reads via MiXCR and lists one record per CDR3 protein. The sample contains roughly 780,000 distinct CDR3 sequences, roughly 20% of which appear only once. Sequenced here: PBMCs from blood, sampled more than 4 days after vaccination. These receptors came from a man over 45 who received an inactivated influenza vaccine.

In this sample, this clonotype turned up a few times. The chain is built from TRBV6-2 or TRBV6-3 and TRBJ2-1, with TRBD2 identical over 7 bases. Germline V gene sequence: CDR1 MNHEY, CDR2 SVGEGT. V was pared by 6 bases and J by 3 bases, with 14 bases of the junction left unmatched. The CDR3 sequence is 17 residues long. In DNA, the CDR3 is TGTGCCAGCAGCCCGCGGACTCTAGCGGTGGGCTACAATGAGCAGTTCTTC. This sequence encodes CASSPRTLAVGYNEQFF.

The CDR3 loop reads CASREGADTQYF. The DNA of the CDR3 is TGTGCCAGCAGAGAGGGGGCAGATACGCAGTATTTT. The chain has TRBV7-9 and TRBJ2-3, with a weak D call TRBD1 (6 bases). V lost 6 bases and J 4 bases, leaving 8 bases between the germline ends. Germline CDR1 and CDR2: SEHNR and FQNEAQ (reference sequence). The CDR3 length is 12 residues.

The rearrangement uses TRBV2 and TRBJ2-4, with TRBD2 as a possible D gene (9 bases). Germline CDR1 is SNHLY and CDR2 is FYNNEI. The CDR3 loop spans 15 amino acids. The ends were cut back, 5 bases at V and 8 bases at J, with 19 bases in the middle. CDR3 bases: TGTGCCAGCAGTCAGGGACAGGCGGGGGGGGACATTCAGTACTTC. Translated: CASSQGQAGGDIQYF.

This clonotype occurred a few times. The J gene is TRBJ2-7, the V gene TRBV20-1, with D unclear. In germline, CDR1 is DFQATT, CDR2 SNEGSKA (reference sequence). Trimming removed 4 bases from V and 4 bases from J, with 8 bases in between. The CDR3 covers 11 residues. The CDR3, as DNA: TGCAGTGCTAATCAGGATTACGAGCAGTACTTC. This gives the protein CSANQDYEQYF.

This clonotype was seen many times. This rearrangement joins TRBV6-6 to TRBJ2-7; D is uncertain. V lost 4 bases, J lost 4 bases, and 11 bases lay in between. In germline, CDR1 is MNHNY, CDR2 SVGAGI (reference sequence). This CDR3 region has 13 residues. CDR3 protein: CASSSPALYEQYF. The CDR3 region has the DNA TGTGCCAGCAGTTCCCCTGCCCTGTACGAGCAGTACTTC.